The 3 T cell receptor beta chains below come from one sample, sequenced in a study of shared clonotypes between healthy human individuals. TCRdb keeps only in-frame clones here, not all; method: immunoSEQ multiplex PCR. The sample lists 1.4 million to 1.5 million clones; roughly 96% were seen once. The material sequenced was naive CD4+ T cells sorted from blood. The subset denotes: CD45RA+ positively selected. The source is a young man in good health.

The chain is built from TRBV7-9 and TRBJ2-7; 8 bases match TRBD1. The CDR3 covers 14 residues. Germline CDR1 and CDR2: SEHNR and FQNEAQ (reference sequence). J gave up 4 bases and V 3 bases, and 5 bases lay outside the gene matches. The DNA for the CDR3 is TGTGCCAGCAGCTTGCCCGGACAGGGATACGAGCAGTACTTC. It specifies CASSLPGQGYEQYF.

With regard to this clone: The same CDR3 can be traced to other DNA sequences in this sample. The J gene is TRBJ2-1, the V gene TRBV18, with 10 bases matching TRBD2. The CDR3 runs 15 residues. V was pared by 4 bases and J by 4 bases, with 4 bases of the junction left unmatched. The V gene's germline CDR1 is KGHSH and CDR2 LQKENI. The DNA of the CDR3 is TGTGCCAGCTCACTCGGACTAGCGGATTACAATGAGCAGTTCTTC. It yields the protein CASSLGLADYNEQFF. Full variable domain (rest looked up from reference TRBV18 and TRBJ2-1): NAGVMQNPRHLVRRRGQEARLRCSPMKGHSHVYWYRQLPEEGLKFMVYLQKENIIDESGMPKERFSAEFPKEGPSILRIQQVVRGDSAAYFCASSLGLADYNEQFFGPGTRLTVL.

This chain links TRBV28 with TRBJ2-7, with D possibly matching TRBD2 (6 bases). Germline V gene sequence: CDR1 MDHEN, CDR2 SYDVKM. The CDR3 spans 14 residues. Trimming left V 7 bases short and J 0 bases short, with 13 bases between. The CDR3 DNA is TGTGCCAGCACCCCGGGAGCAGGCTCCTACGAGCAGTACTTC. Protein product: CASTPGAGSYEQYF.